The 30 T cell receptor beta chains presented below share a single source sample, sequenced in a study of tumour-infiltrating T cells in Burkitt lymphoma. Data came from immunoSEQ multiplex PCR; TCRdb stores just in-frame clones and leaves some out. The data show several thousand clones, roughly 58% seen once. Sequencing was carried out using tumor tissue. The receptor source for this set is a human donor with diffuse large B-cell lymphoma.

This chain joins TRBV19 and TRBJ1-1; 9 bases fit TRBD1. With V trimmed by 5 bases and J by 8 bases, 9 bases remained unmatched. This CDR3 has 14 amino acids. CDR1 is LNHDA and CDR2 is SQIVND in the germline V gene (reference sequence). The CDR3 nucleotides read TGTGCCAGTAGTTCCGACTCGGACAGGGGCGAAGCTTTCTTT. Its translation is CASSSDSDRGEAFF.

DNA for the CDR3: TGTGCCAGCAGCGGACAGGGATACACTGAAGCTTTCTTT. Translated, it gives CASSGQGYTEAFF. The rearrangement uses TRBV6-6 and TRBJ1-1; 8 bases align to TRBD1. V shed 6 bases and J 3 bases; nucleotides not matched to a gene: 3. This CDR3 is 13 amino acids long. Germline V gene data show CDR1 as MNHNY and CDR2 as SVGAGI (reference sequence).

V usage is TRBV5-1 and J usage is TRBJ2-3; 8 nucleotides match TRBD2. J lost 0 bases, V lost 0 bases, and 9 bases had no gene match. This CDR3 comprises 18 residues. The V gene's germline CDR1 is SGHRS and CDR2 YFSETQ. Here the CDR3 DNA reads TGCGCCAGCAGCTTGGGGCAGCGGGGGCTGATTAGCACAGATACGCAGTATTTT. It translates to CASSLGQRGLISTDTQYF.

The V gene is TRBV5-1, the J gene TRBJ2-7; 8 bases map to TRBD1. Trimming at V came to 0 bases and at J to 4 bases, leaving 6 bases not matched to a gene. Germline CDR1 reads SGHRS; CDR2 reads YFSETQ. The CDR3 spans 15 residues. The CDR3 DNA is TGCGCCAGCAGCTTGGAGGGGGACAGGAGGTACGAGCAGTACTTC. Translating it yields CASSLEGDRRYEQYF.

J is TRBJ2-1 and V is TRBV5-6, with D uncertain. The CDR3 extends over 16 amino acids. Trimming cost V 2 bases and J 1 base, with 13 bases left between them. Germline V gene data show CDR1 as SGHDT and CDR2 as YYEEEE. The CDR3 sequence: CASSFNPGWSYNEQFF. The CDR3 DNA follows: TGTGCCAGCAGCTTTAATCCCGGGTGGTCCTACAATGAGCAGTTCTTC.

This chain joins TRBV5-1 and TRBJ2-7, with 7 bases fitting TRBD1. This CDR3 has 13 residues. V was pared by 4 bases and J by 2 bases, with 3 bases of the junction left unmatched. Germline CDR1 reads SGHRS; CDR2 reads YFSETQ. CDR3: CASSVGQTYEQYF. CDR3 nucleotides: TGCGCCAGCAGCGTGGGACAGACCTACGAGCAGTACTTC.

V is TRBV5-1 and J is TRBJ1-1; D perhaps matches TRBD1 (5 bases). The V gene lost 4 bases and the J gene lost 3 bases, with 13 bases spanning the gap. The CDR3 runs to 14 residues. Germline loops: CDR1 SGHRS, CDR2 YFSETQ. CDR3 nucleotide sequence: TGCGCCAGCAGCACGGGACCTACGGACACTGAAGCTTTCTTT. Translating gives CASSTGPTDTEAFF.

The chain carries TRBV7-9 and TRBJ1-2; the D is unclear. Trimming pared 3 bases from V and 0 bases from J, leaving 11 bases between. This CDR3 comprises 15 residues. Germline V gene data show CDR1 as SEHNR and CDR2 as FQNEAQ (reference sequence). CDR3 sequence reads: CASSFRLDANYGYTF. The CDR3 nucleotides are TGTGCCAGCAGCTTCCGACTAGACGCTAACTATGGCTACACCTTC.

V is TRBV19 and J is TRBJ2-2; D is perhaps TRBD2 (5 bases). Between the trimmed V and J ends, which lost 11 bases and 1 base, there was a span of 11 bases. Germline V gene lookup returns CDR1 LNHDA and CDR2 SQIVND (reference sequence). The CDR3 is made up of 13 amino acids. The CDR3 nucleotides read TGTGCCCTCCTTGGACTGAACACCGGGGAGCTGTTTTTT. This encodes CALLGLNTGELFF.

V gene TRBV10-3 combines with J gene TRBJ1-3; 8 nucleotides agree with TRBD1. This CDR3 is built from 16 residues. Unmatched junction bases numbered 10, after V lost 5 bases and J lost 4 bases. Germline V gives CDR1 ENHRY, CDR2 SYGVKD. CDR3 nucleotides: TGTGCCATCAGTAGACCGGGACAGGAATCAGGAAACACCATATATTTT. Translation: CAISRPGQESGNTIYF.

This chain connects TRBV6-1 to TRBJ1-6; D remains ambiguous. This CDR3 is built from 12 residues. CDR1 is MNHNS and CDR2 is SASEGT in the germline V gene. The germline V and J ends were trimmed by 6 bases and 5 bases, with 5 bases remaining between them. CDR3 nucleotides: TGTGCCAGCAGAGGAAATAATTCACCCCTCCACTTT. Protein product: CASRGNNSPLHF.

The chain couples TRBV7-2 to TRBJ1-1; weak D call: TRBD1 (6 bases). V lost 5 bases to trimming and J lost 9 bases, with 13 bases between them. Germline V gene sequence: CDR1 SGHTA, CDR2 FQGNSA. CDR3 length equals 12 residues. The CDR3 DNA sequence: TGTGCCAGCAGCCCCAGGGGCCTTCAAGCTTTCTTT. Its protein is CASSPRGLQAFF. Full variable domain (missing parts from reference TRBV7-2 and TRBJ1-1): GAGVSQSPSNKVTEKGKDVELRCDPISGHTALYWYRQSLGQGLEFLIYFQGNSAPDKSGLPSDRFSAERTGGSVSTLTIQRTQQEDSAVYLCASSPRGLQAFFGQGTRLTVV.

The DNA of the CDR3 is TGCGCCAGCAGCCAAGAGGCCTTGAACACTGAAGCTTTCTTT. As protein: CASSQEALNTEAFF. V is TRBV4-1 and J is TRBJ1-1; D ambiguous. V lost 0 bases and J 0 bases, leaving 5 bases between the germline ends. The germline V gene has CDR1 MGHRA and CDR2 YSYEKL. The CDR3 extends over 14 amino acids.

By its share, this clone is medium-sized (0.01 to 0.1%). The genes are TRBV30 and TRBJ1-4; 7 nucleotides line up with TRBD1. The ends lost 3 bases at V and 7 bases at J; junction bases unmatched: 5. The CDR3 is 13 residues long. CDR1 GTSNPN and CDR2 SVGIG come from the germline V gene (reference sequence). CDR3 DNA: TGTGCCTGGAGCTGGGACAGAGGTGAAAAACTGTTTTTT. It codes for CAWSWDRGEKLFF.

The chain links TRBV6-1 to TRBJ2-2, with TRBD1 identical over 7 bases. CDR3 size: 13 residues. Germline CDR1 and CDR2: MNHNS and SASEGT. The J segment lost 1 base and the V segment lost 7 bases, leaving 0 bases of the junction unmatched. CDR3 sequence: CASNRGNTGELFF. The CDR3 nucleotides are TGTGCCAGCAACAGGGGGAACACCGGGGAGCTGTTTTTT.

This clone was picked up one time. The gene calls are TRBV5-1 and TRBJ2-2; the match to TRBD1 covers 11 bases. The length of the CDR3 is 14 residues. The germline V gene encodes CDR1 SGHRS and CDR2 YFSETQ. The ends lost 5 bases at V and 6 bases at J; junction bases unmatched: 3. In DNA form, the CDR3 reads TGCGCCAGCAGTTCGGACAGGGGGCCCGGGGAGCTGTTTTTT. This translates into CASSSDRGPGELFF.

The genes are TRBV5-5 and TRBJ2-3; no clear D gene. The CDR3 has 16 amino acids. The V end lost 1 base, the J end lost 2 bases, and 14 bases lay between the germline ends. The V gene's germline CDR1 is SGHKS and CDR2 YYEKEE (reference sequence). The chain's CDR3 is CASSLRPTALTDTQYF. CDR3 coding DNA: TGTGCCAGCAGCTTGCGGCCCACCGCTCTCACAGATACGCAGTATTTT.

The chain recombines TRBV10-3 with TRBJ2-1, with TRBD1 matching 9 bases. V trimming: 6 bases; J trimming: 5 bases; junction bases outside the gene matches: 5. Germline V gene lookup returns CDR1 ENHRY and CDR2 SYGVKD. The CDR3 has 14 residues. The CDR3 DNA is TGTGCCATCAGGCTGACAGGGGGAAACAATGAGCAGTTCTTC. Encoded protein: CAIRLTGGNNEQFF.

J is TRBJ1-6 and V is TRBV5-1; D remains ambiguous. The CDR3 totals 15 residues. In germline, CDR1 is SGHRS, CDR2 YFSETQ. Deletions cut 2 bases from V and 4 bases from J, with 10 bases between. The CDR3 reads CASSLGGEYNSPLHF. The CDR3 region has the DNA TGCGCCAGCAGCTTAGGTGGGGAATATAATTCACCCCTCCACTTT. Variable domain in full (rest from reference TRBV5-1 and TRBJ1-6): KAGVTQTPRYLIKTRGQQVTLSCSPISGHRSVSWYQQTPGQGLQFLFEYFSETQRNKGNFPGRFSGRQFSNSRSEMNVSTLELGDSALYLCASSLGGEYNSPLHFGNGTRLTVT.

The chain links TRBV30 to TRBJ1-6, with D possibly matching TRBD1 (6 bases). Deletions cut 0 bases from V and 10 bases from J, with 10 bases between. The CDR3 contains 13 residues. CDR1 is GTSNPN, CDR2 SVGIG, per germline (reference sequence). CDR3 in DNA: TGTGCCTGGAGTGTACAGGGAGGGTCACCCCTCCACTTT. It translates to CAWSVQGGSPLHF. Drawing the rest from reference TRBV30 and TRBJ1-6, the complete variable domain is SQTIHQWPATLVQPVGSPLSLECTVEGTSNPNLYWYRQAAGRGLQLLFYSVGIGQISSEVPQNLSASRPQDRQFILSSKKLLLSDSGFYLCAWSVQGGSPLHFGNGTRLTVT.

This clone appeared a few times. This chain uses TRBV5-1 with TRBJ1-1, with D hard to call. V lost 6 bases to trimming and J lost 1 base, with 13 bases between them. CDR1 SGHRS and CDR2 YFSETQ come from the germline V gene. The CDR3 consists of 14 residues. CDR3 in amino acids: CASTSDGWNTEAFF. DNA of the CDR3: TGCGCCAGCACCTCGGACGGATGGAACACTGAAGCTTTCTTT.

This rearrangement joins TRBV19 to TRBJ1-4; D uncertain. V was cut by 7 bases and J by 4 bases, with 16 bases left in between. CDR3 length: 15 amino acids. CDR1 is LNHDA, CDR2 SQIVND, per germline (reference sequence). The CDR3 loop is CASTPRRLYNEKLFF. The CDR3 coding sequence is TGTGCCAGTACCCCGCGGCGCCTTTATAATGAAAAACTGTTTTTT.

This rearrangement joins TRBV6-1 to TRBJ2-2; perhaps TRBD2 as D (5 bases). Germline V gives CDR1 MNHNS, CDR2 SASEGT. This CDR3 has 14 amino acids. With 1 base removed from V and 7 bases from J, the gap between germline ends came to 10 bases. The CDR3 loop reads CASSEGGYGGELFF. The CDR3 DNA reads as TGTGCCAGCAGTGAAGGAGGGTACGGCGGGGAGCTGTTTTTT.

Comment on this clone: Sequence at one end of the junction differs from germline and may be a read error. The V and J genes are TRBV10-3 and TRBJ2-1; no reliable D call. The CDR3 totals 13 residues. Germline V lookup: CDR1 ENHRY, CDR2 SYGVKD. CDR3 sequence reads: CAISDTDFNQQFF. The CDR3 DNA reads as TGTGCCATCAGTGATACGGATTTCAATCAGCAGTTCTTC.

J is TRBJ1-4 and V is TRBV10-2; TRBD1 might be the D (6 bases). The CDR3 has 12 residues. The germline gives CDR1 WSHSY, CDR2 SAAADI. V gave up 6 bases and J gave up 8 bases, with 10 bases separating them. CDR3 protein: CASRQGEEKLFF. The CDR3 DNA reads as TGCGCCAGCAGACAGGGAGAAGAAAAACTGTTTTTT.

J is TRBJ1-3 and V is TRBV19, with 7 bases that match TRBD1. The germline V gene has CDR1 LNHDA and CDR2 SQIVND (reference sequence). The CDR3 is 16 residues long. V shed 6 bases and J 0 bases; nucleotides not matched to a gene: 8. In DNA form, the CDR3 reads TGTGCCAGTAGCACCAGACAGGGATTCTCTGGAAACACCATATATTTT. This translates into CASSTRQGFSGNTIYF.

V gene TRBV5-4 combines with J gene TRBJ2-7; D gene unclear. The CDR3 extends over 13 amino acids. Germline CDR1 and CDR2: SGHNT and YYREEE (reference sequence). The V end was cut by 4 bases, the J end by 5 bases, with 13 bases between. The CDR3, as DNA: TGTGCCAGCAGCCTAGAAATTGGGAACGAGCAGTACTTC. This encodes CASSLEIGNEQYF. Together with reference TRBV5-4 and TRBJ2-7, the CDR3 gives the full variable domain: ETGVTQSPTHLIKTRGQQVTLRCSSQSGHNTVSWYQQALGQGPQFIFQYYREEENGRGNFPPRFSGLQFPNYSSELNVNALELDDSALYLCASSLEIGNEQYFGPGTRLTVT.

The V call is TRBV15, the J call TRBJ2-7, with 7 nucleotides matching TRBD1. This CDR3 contains 14 residues. V was clipped by 3 bases and J by 6 bases; unmatched bases: 8. Germline-derived CDR1 and CDR2 are LNHNV and YYDKDF (reference sequence). CDR3 sequence: CATSSDRASPEQYF. CDR3 nucleotide sequence: TGTGCCACCAGCAGCGACAGGGCTTCTCCCGAGCAGTACTTC.

This clone was observed a few times. The rearrangement links TRBV7-2 to TRBJ2-7, with D possibly being TRBD1 (6 bases). In germline, CDR1 is SGHTA, CDR2 FQGNSA. V gave up 0 bases and J gave up 2 bases, with 11 bases separating them. The CDR3 contains 15 residues. The CDR3 sequence: CASSLASTGAYEQYF. The CDR3 nucleotides are TGTGCCAGCAGCTTAGCTTCGACAGGAGCCTACGAGCAGTACTTC.

This chain links TRBV7-2 with TRBJ1-6; D ambiguous. CDR1 is SGHTA, CDR2 FQGNSA, per germline. This CDR3 region has 15 residues. Trimming cost V 5 bases and J 5 bases, with 13 bases left between them. The chain's CDR3 is CASSPVHYHNSPLHF. Here the CDR3 DNA reads TGTGCCAGCAGCCCCGTGCACTATCATAATTCACCCCTCCACTTT.